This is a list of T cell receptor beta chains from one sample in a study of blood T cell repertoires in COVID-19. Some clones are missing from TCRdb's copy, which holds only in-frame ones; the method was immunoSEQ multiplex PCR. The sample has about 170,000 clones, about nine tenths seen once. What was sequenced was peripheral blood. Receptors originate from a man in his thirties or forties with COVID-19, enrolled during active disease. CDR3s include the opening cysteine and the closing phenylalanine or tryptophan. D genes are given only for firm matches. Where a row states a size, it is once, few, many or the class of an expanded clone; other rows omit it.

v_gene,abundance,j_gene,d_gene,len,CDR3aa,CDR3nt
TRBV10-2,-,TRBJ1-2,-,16,CASSDPEKQGTRGYTF,TGCGCCAGCAGTGACCCAGAAAAACAGGGAACTCGTGGCTACACCTTC
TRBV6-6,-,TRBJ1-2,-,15,CASYPRGDWSYGYTF,TGTGCCAGTTATCCGCGGGGCGATTGGTCCTATGGCTACACCTTC
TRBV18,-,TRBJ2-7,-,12,CASSFNRDKRYF,TGTGCCAGCTCCTTCAACAGGGATAAGCGGTACTTC
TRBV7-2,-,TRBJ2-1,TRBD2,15,CASSLVAGDYNEQFF,TGTGCCAGCAGCTTAGTAGCGGGAGATTACAATGAGCAGTTCTTC
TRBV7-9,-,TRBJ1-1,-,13,CASSPLAVAEAFF,TGTGCCAGCAGCCCCTTGGCAGTGGCTGAAGCTTTCTTT
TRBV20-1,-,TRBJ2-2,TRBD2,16,CSASDGGDSNTGELFF,TGCAGTGCTAGTGATGGGGGGGATTCAAACACCGGGGAGCTGTTTTTT
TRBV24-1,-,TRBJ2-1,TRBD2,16,CATSDPPGTSGDEQFF,TGTGCCACCAGTGATCCCCCCGGGACTAGCGGGGATGAGCAGTTCTTC
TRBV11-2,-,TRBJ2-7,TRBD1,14,CASSYGTGTYEQYF,TGTGCCAGCAGCTACGGGACAGGGACCTACGAGCAGTACTTC
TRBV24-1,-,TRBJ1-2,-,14,CATSDSTTVYGYTF,TGTGCCACCAGTGATTCCACGACAGTCTATGGCTACACCTTC
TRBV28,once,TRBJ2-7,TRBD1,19,CASSFEPGTGGASPYEQYF,TGTGCCAGCAGTTTCGAACCCGGGACAGGGGGCGCCTCCCCCTACGAGCAGTACTTC
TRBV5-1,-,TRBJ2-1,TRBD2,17,CASSSPPPAGVHNEQFF,TGCGCCAGCAGCTCCCCTCCTCCAGCGGGAGTCCACAATGAGCAGTTCTTC
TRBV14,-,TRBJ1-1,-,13,CASSQVGQGEAFF,TGTGCCAGCAGCCAAGTTGGGCAGGGAGAAGCTTTCTTT
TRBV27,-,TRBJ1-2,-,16,CASSLSLDRNRYGYTF,TGTGCCAGCAGTTTAAGCCTAGACAGGAATCGCTATGGCTACACCTTC
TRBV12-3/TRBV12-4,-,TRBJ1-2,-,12,CASSFFNYGYTF,TGTGCCAGCAGTTTCTTTAACTATGGCTACACCTTC
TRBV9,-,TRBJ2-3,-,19,CASSVGLGVVRPTTDTQYF,TGTGCCAGCAGCGTAGGTTTAGGGGTGGTCCGGCCTACGACGGATACGCAGTATTTT
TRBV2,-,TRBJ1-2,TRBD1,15,CASSRNTGAGDGYTF,TGTGCCAGCAGTAGGAATACAGGGGCCGGTGATGGCTACACCTTC
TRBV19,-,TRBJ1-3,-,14,CASSISTAGNTIYF,TGTGCCAGTAGTATTAGTACAGCTGGAAACACCATATATTTT
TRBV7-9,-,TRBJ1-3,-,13,CASSSGRGNTIYF,TGTGCCAGCAGCTCAGGGCGGGGAAACACCATATATTTT
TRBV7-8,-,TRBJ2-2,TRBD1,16,CASSPRTGNNVAELFF,TGTGCCAGCAGCCCCCGGACAGGGAACAATGTGGCAGAGCTGTTTTTT
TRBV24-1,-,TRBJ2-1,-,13,CATSDAQENEQFF,TGTGCCACCAGTGATGCACAGGAGAATGAGCAGTTCTTC
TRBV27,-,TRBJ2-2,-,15,CASSLIFVTGGELFF,TGTGCCAGCAGTCTCATATTCGTTACCGGCGGGGAGCTGTTTTTT
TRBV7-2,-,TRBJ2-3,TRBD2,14,CASSRTSVPDTQYF,TGTGCCAGCAGCCGGACTAGCGTTCCAGATACGCAGTATTTT
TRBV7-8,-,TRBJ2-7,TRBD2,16,CASSHRGGLGENEQYF,TGTGCCAGCAGCCACCGGGGGGGGCTAGGGGAGAACGAGCAGTACTTC
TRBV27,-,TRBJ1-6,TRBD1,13,CASSDRGNSPLHF,TGTGCCAGCAGCGACAGGGGGAATTCACCCCTCCACTTT
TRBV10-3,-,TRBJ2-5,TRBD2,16,CAISAGLAYGIETQYF,TGTGCCATCAGTGCGGGACTAGCCTATGGGATTGAGACCCAGTACTTC
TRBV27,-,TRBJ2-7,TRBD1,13,CASSLAGGHEQYF,TGTGCCAGCAGTTTGGCAGGGGGCCACGAGCAGTACTTC
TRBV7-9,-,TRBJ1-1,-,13,CASSSGVNTEAFF,TGTGCCAGCAGCTCAGGCGTGAACACTGAAGCTTTCTTT
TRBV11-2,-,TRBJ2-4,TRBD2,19,CASSFTGTSLPLAKNIQYF,TGTGCCAGCAGCTTTACAGGGACTAGTTTGCCCCTGGCCAAAAACATTCAGTACTTC
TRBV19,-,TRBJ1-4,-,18,CASSVNRDRRSTNEKLFF,TGTGCCAGTAGTGTAAACAGGGATAGGAGGTCAACTAATGAAAAACTGTTTTTT
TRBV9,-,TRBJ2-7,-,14,CASSDDMGGNEQYF,TGTGCCAGCAGCGACGATATGGGGGGTAACGAGCAGTACTTC
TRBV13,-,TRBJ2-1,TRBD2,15,CASSLRRTSGHEQFF,TGTGCCAGCAGCTTAAGGCGGACTAGCGGGCATGAGCAGTTCTTC
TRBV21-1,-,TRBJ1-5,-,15,CASSKHGTVNQPQHF,TGTGCCAGCAGCAAACATGGGACAGTCAATCAGCCCCAGCATTTT
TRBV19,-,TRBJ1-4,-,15,CASRPRQGTNEKLFF,TGTGCCAGTAGGCCCCGACAAGGAACTAATGAAAAACTGTTTTTT
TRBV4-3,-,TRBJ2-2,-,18,CASSRSTGGAGGAGELFF,TGCGCCAGCAGCCGTAGTACAGGGGGCGCGGGAGGGGCCGGGGAGCTGTTTTTT
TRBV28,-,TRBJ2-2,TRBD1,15,CASSWTGGNTGELFF,TGTGCCAGCAGCTGGACAGGGGGGAACACCGGGGAGCTGTTTTTT
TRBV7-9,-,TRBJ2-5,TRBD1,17,CASSLRGQGYAQETQYF,TGTGCCAGCAGCTTAAGGGGACAGGGGTATGCCCAAGAGACCCAGTACTTC
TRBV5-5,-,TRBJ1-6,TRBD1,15,CASSLTGGRDSPLHF,TGTGCCAGCAGCTTGACAGGGGGTCGGGATTCACCCCTCCACTTT
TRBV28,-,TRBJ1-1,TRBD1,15,CASSLPPDRATEAFF,TGTGCCAGCAGTTTGCCCCCGGACAGGGCCACTGAAGCTTTCTTT
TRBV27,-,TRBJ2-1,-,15,CASTTGFRTYNEQFF,TGTGCCAGCACCACCGGCTTTAGGACTTACAATGAGCAGTTCTTC
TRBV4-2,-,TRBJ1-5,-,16,CASSPEGGAGNQPQHF,TGTGCCAGCAGCCCCGAGGGGGGGGCAGGCAATCAGCCCCAGCATTTT
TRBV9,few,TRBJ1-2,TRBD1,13,CASSAGTGHGYTF,TGTGCCAGCAGCGCCGGGACAGGGCATGGCTACACCTTC
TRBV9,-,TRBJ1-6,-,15,CASSVTGLGNSPLHF,TGTGCCAGCAGCGTAACAGGGTTAGGGAATTCACCCCTCCACTTT
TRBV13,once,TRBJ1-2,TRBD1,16,CASSSGDREYNYGYTF,TGTGCCAGCAGCTCGGGGGACAGGGAATATAACTATGGCTACACCTTC
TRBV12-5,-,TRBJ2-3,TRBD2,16,CASGPPRGVRTDTQYF,TGTGCTAGTGGTCCTCCGCGGGGGGTGCGCACAGATACGCAGTATTTT
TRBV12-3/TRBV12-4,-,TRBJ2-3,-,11,CASSTSDTQYF,TGTGCCAGCAGTACTTCAGATACGCAGTATTTT
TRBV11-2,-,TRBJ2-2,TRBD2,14,CASSFGEGFRELFF,TGTGCCAGCAGCTTTGGGGAGGGCTTCCGGGAGCTGTTTTTT
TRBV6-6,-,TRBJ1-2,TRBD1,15,CASSYWTGGQYGYTF,TGTGCCAGCAGTTACTGGACAGGGGGCCAATATGGCTACACCTTC
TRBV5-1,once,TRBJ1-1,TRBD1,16,CASSLGETGRNTEAFF,TGCGCCAGCAGCTTGGGGGAGACAGGGAGGAACACTGAAGCTTTCTTT
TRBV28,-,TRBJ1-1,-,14,CASRQNFMNTEAFF,TGTGCCAGCAGGCAAAACTTCATGAACACTGAAGCTTTCTTT
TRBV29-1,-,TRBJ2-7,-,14,CSVAQGGIEYEQYF,TGCAGCGTTGCCCAGGGGGGAATAGAGTACGAGCAGTACTTC
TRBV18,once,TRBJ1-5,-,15,CASSPTENSNQPQHF,TGTGCCAGCTCACCCACTGAAAATAGCAATCAGCCCCAGCATTTT
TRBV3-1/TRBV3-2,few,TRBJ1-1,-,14,CASSQVFRGAEAFF,TGTGCCAGCAGCCAAGTTTTTCGGGGGGCTGAAGCTTTCTTT
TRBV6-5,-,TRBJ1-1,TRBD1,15,CASMRSQTGYTEAFF,TGTGCCAGCATGAGGTCCCAGACAGGGTACACTGAAGCTTTCTTT
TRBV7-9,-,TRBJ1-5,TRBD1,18,CASSFYRGPTTQGQPQHF,TGTGCCAGCAGCTTCTACAGGGGGCCAACGACTCAGGGTCAGCCCCAGCATTTT